This is a list of T cell receptor beta chains from one sample in a study of Ad26.COV2.S vaccination and SARS-CoV-2 variants. TCRdb keeps only in-frame clones here, not all; method: immunoSEQ multiplex PCR. The sample consists of some 180,000 clones, approximately 88% of them appearing once. Material: peripheral blood, obtained after recovery from COVID-19. These receptors all come from a human donor who had recovered from COVID-19. The CDR3 runs from the conserved cysteine through the conserved F or W. A D gene is named only where the DNA matches it firmly. Clone size, where shown, is once, few, many, or a class for clones that have expanded.

j_call clone_size d_call v_call cdr3_nt cdr3_aa
TRBJ2-1 - TRBD2 TRBV5-1 TGCGCCAGCAGCTTAACACTAGCGGGGGGCCATAATGAGCAGTTCTTC CASSLTLAGGHNEQFF
TRBJ2-3 - TRBD2 TRBV9 TGTGCCAGCAGCGTATCGTCCAGCGGGGGCGATACGCAGTATTTT CASSVSSSGGDTQYF
TRBJ2-3 - - TRBV7-9 TGTGCCAGCAGCACGATCCAGGGAAAGGGCACAGATACGCAGTATTTT CASSTIQGKGTDTQYF
TRBJ2-5 - TRBD1 TRBV29-1 TGCAGCGTTGGACAGGGCCACCAAGAGACCCAGTACTTC CSVGQGHQETQYF
TRBJ1-2 - - TRBV11-2 TGTGCCAGCAGCTTAGATATTGCGGGGGGCTTTAACTATGGCTACACCTTC CASSLDIAGGFNYGYTF
TRBJ2-2 - - TRBV7-9 TGTGCCAGCAGCTTAAAGGGACCGCGGACGTCCGGGGAGCTGTTTTTT CASSLKGPRTSGELFF
TRBJ1-5 - - TRBV10-3 TGTGCCATCAGTGAGATGAGGGTTGGTCAGCCCCAGCATTTT CAISEMRVGQPQHF
TRBJ2-2 - - TRBV6-5 TGTGCCAGCAGCCAAAATAACGGGGAGCTGTTTTTT CASSQNNGELFF
TRBJ2-3 - TRBD2 TRBV10-3 TGTGCCATCTCGGGGGGGACAGATACGCAGTATTTT CAISGGTDTQYF
TRBJ1-2 - - TRBV19 TGTGCCAGTAGTATAGTAGGGGGGCCCAATGGCTACACCTTC CASSIVGGPNGYTF
TRBJ2-7 - TRBD1 TRBV4-1 TGCGCCAGCAGCCAAGCCTACGGGACAGGTGAACCCTACGAGCAGTACTTC CASSQAYGTGEPYEQYF
TRBJ1-5 - - TRBV30 TGTGCCTGGAGCCCAGGGTCCAATCAGCCCCAGCATTTT CAWSPGSNQPQHF
TRBJ1-1 - - TRBV7-3 TGTGCCAGCAGCTTCTACAGTTACACTGAAGCTTTCTTT CASSFYSYTEAFF
TRBJ1-1 once - TRBV28 TGTGCCCACGGGGTTAGGGCTGAAGCTTTCTTT CAHGVRAEAFF
TRBJ2-7 - TRBD1 TRBV19 TGTGCCAGTAAGACCGGACAGGGGGCCTACGAGCAGTACTTC CASKTGQGAYEQYF
TRBJ2-7 - - TRBV7-2 TGTGCCAGCAGCTTAGGTCCCAGCCGATCCTACGAGCAGTACTTC CASSLGPSRSYEQYF
TRBJ2-7 - - TRBV27 TGTGCCAGCAGTTTGAGCCGAACTTACAGCGAGCAGTACTTC CASSLSRTYSEQYF
TRBJ1-2 - - TRBV14 TGTGCCAGCAGCCAAGGAAACAGATACTATGGCTACACCTTC CASSQGNRYYGYTF
TRBJ1-4 - - TRBV25-1 TGTGCCAGCAGTGAGGGACAAACTAATGAAAAACTGTTTTTT CASSEGQTNEKLFF
TRBJ1-4 - TRBD1 TRBV28 TGTGCCAGCAGTTTAGGGGGACAGGGGATGGGAAAACTGTTTTTT CASSLGGQGMGKLFF
TRBJ1-3 - - TRBV6-6 TGTGCCAGCAGTTATAGCACCTCTGGAAACACCATATATTTT CASSYSTSGNTIYF
TRBJ2-2 - TRBD2 TRBV6-1 TGTGCCAGCAGTGAACGAGCGGGGCCCCCCGCGGAGCTGTTTTTT CASSERAGPPAELFF
TRBJ2-3 - - TRBV6-5 TGTGCCAGCACTCGAGGGGGTGTCACAGATACGCAGTATTTT CASTRGGVTDTQYF
TRBJ1-3 - - TRBV3-1/TRBV3-2 TGTGCCAGCAGCCAAGTTCCTCCAGGTCTCTCTGGAAACACCATATATTTT CASSQVPPGLSGNTIYF
TRBJ1-1 - TRBD1 TRBV28 TGTGCCAGCAGTTTATTGGGACAGGGTTTAAAGGACACTGAAGCTTTCTTT CASSLLGQGLKDTEAFF
TRBJ1-2 - TRBD1 TRBV30 TGTGCCTGGAGTGTGGGGACAGACTATGGCTACACCTTC CAWSVGTDYGYTF
TRBJ1-6 - - TRBV28 TGTGCCAGCGGAGCCTCACCCCTCCACTTT CASGASPLHF
TRBJ2-7 few - TRBV12-2 TGTGCAAGTCGCTTAGTAGCGGTGACCTACGAGCAGTACTTC CASRLVAVTYEQYF
TRBJ2-7 - - TRBV3-1/TRBV3-2 TGTGCCAGCAGCCCCTACGCGTCGACATCCACCTACGAGCAGTACTTC CASSPYASTSTYEQYF
TRBJ2-7 - - TRBV7-3 TGTGCCAGCAGCTTAAACCCCGCAGGGGTGGGCGAGCAGTACTTC CASSLNPAGVGEQYF
TRBJ2-1 - - TRBV19 TGTGCCAGTAGTATAGATAGGGGGGGCCCCTACAATGAGCAGTTCTTC CASSIDRGGPYNEQFF
TRBJ2-3 - TRBD2 TRBV29-1 TGCAGCGTGGGTCGCGCGGGAGGCGATACGCAGTATTTT CSVGRAGGDTQYF
TRBJ1-1 - - TRBV5-1 TGCGCCAGCAGCTTGGGAGGGGGATTCACTGAAGCTTTCTTT CASSLGGGFTEAFF
TRBJ1-5 - TRBD1 TRBV11-2 TGTGCCAGCAGCTTAGGAGCCGGGACAGGGATACAGCCCCAGCATTTT CASSLGAGTGIQPQHF
TRBJ2-1 - - TRBV2 TGTGCCAGCAGCAGGAGCGAGCAGTTCTTC CASSRSEQFF
TRBJ2-6 few - TRBV2 TGTGCCAGCAGTGAAGTGGGCGCTGGGGCCAACGTCCTGACTTTC CASSEVGAGANVLTF
TRBJ1-2 - TRBD1 TRBV5-1 TGCGCCAGCAGCCCCGGACAGGATGGCTACACCTTC CASSPGQDGYTF
TRBJ2-3 once - TRBV9 TGTGCCAGCACCTTCGGAGACTCTAGCACAGATACGCAGTATTTT CASTFGDSSTDTQYF
TRBJ2-3 once - TRBV18 TGTGCCAGCTCACCGGGACGATGGGTAGATACGCAGTATTTT CASSPGRWVDTQYF
TRBJ2-3 - TRBD2 TRBV5-4 TGTGCCAGCAGCTTAGCGGGGGGGCGTCAAGATACGCAGTATTTT CASSLAGGRQDTQYF
TRBJ2-7 - TRBD2 TRBV7-8 TGTGCCAGCAGCTTTCCCTCGAGAAGCGGGAGACCCTACGAGCAGTACTTC CASSFPSRSGRPYEQYF
TRBJ2-1 - - TRBV6-5 TGTGCCAGCAGTTACAGGACAAGGTCCTACAATGAGCAGTTCTTC CASSYRTRSYNEQFF
TRBJ2-7 - TRBD2 TRBV10-3 TGTGCCATTCGTAGCGGGGGGGCCCAAGGGGAGCAGTACTTC CAIRSGGAQGEQYF
TRBJ2-7 - - TRBV13 TGTGCCAGCAGCTTAAGAGGGGCGCAGGTCGAGCAGTACTTC CASSLRGAQVEQYF
TRBJ2-3 - TRBD1 TRBV5-4 TGTGCCAGCAGCTGGGGACAGGGCTTAGCAGATACGCAGTATTTT CASSWGQGLADTQYF
TRBJ1-2 - - TRBV7-6 TGTGCCAGCAGCTTATCCCCGGGGCGTCAATCTAACTATGGCTACACCTTC CASSLSPGRQSNYGYTF
TRBJ2-1 few TRBD2 TRBV2 TGTGCCAGCAGTGAAAGGAAGAGCGGGGCCTGGGATGAGCAGTTCTTC CASSERKSGAWDEQFF
TRBJ2-5 - TRBD2 TRBV5-8 TGTGCCAGCAGCTCAAAAGGGGCGGGAGAAACGGAGACCCAGTACTTC CASSSKGAGETETQYF
TRBJ1-1 - - TRBV6-5 TGTGCCAGCAGTACCTGGACGGCCAACACTGAAGCTTTCTTT CASSTWTANTEAFF
TRBJ2-7 - - TRBV5-1 TGCGCCAGCAGCTTAAACTCAGGGGCCCCTTACGAGCAGTACTTC CASSLNSGAPYEQYF
TRBJ1-1 - - TRBV7-3 TGTGCCAGCAGCTTATTAGTGAACACTGAAGCTTTCTTT CASSLLVNTEAFF
TRBJ2-2 - TRBD2 TRBV15 TGTGCCACCAGCAGTCGGACTAGCGGGATATTTGGCACCGGGGAGCTGTTTTTT CATSSRTSGIFGTGELFF